This TCR beta chain was captured in a study of blood T cell repertoires in COVID-19. Some clones are missing from TCRdb's copy, which holds only in-frame ones; the method was immunoSEQ multiplex PCR. The sample carries 55,000 to 85,000 clones, more than 60% recorded once. The CDR3 is made up of 17 amino acids. V lost 2 bases to trimming and J lost 8 bases; unmatched junction nucleotides: 14. Germline V gene lookup returns CDR1 LGHNT and CDR2 FRNRAP. This TCR came from a man in his 60s with acute or convalescent COVID-19. Sequenced input: peripheral blood. This rearrangement joins TRBV12-5 to TRBJ2-1, with 8 bases matching TRBD1. The CDR3 is CASGLWTGNEVAHEQFF. CDR3 nucleotide sequence: TGTGCTAGTGGTTTGTGGACAGGGAACGAAGTAGCTCATGAGCAGTTCTTC.